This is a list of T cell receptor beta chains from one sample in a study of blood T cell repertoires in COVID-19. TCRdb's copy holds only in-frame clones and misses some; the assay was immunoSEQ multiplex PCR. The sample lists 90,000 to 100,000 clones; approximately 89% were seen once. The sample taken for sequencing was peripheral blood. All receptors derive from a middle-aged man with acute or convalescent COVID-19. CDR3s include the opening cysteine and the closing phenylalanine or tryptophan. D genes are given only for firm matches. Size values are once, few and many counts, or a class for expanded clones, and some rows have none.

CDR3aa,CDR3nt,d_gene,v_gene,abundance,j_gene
CASSERGFTEAFF,TGTGCCAGCAGTGAAAGAGGGTTCACTGAAGCTTTCTTT,NA,TRBV6-1,NA,TRBJ1-1
CSVEIRSGNGEAFF,TGCAGCGTTGAAATAAGATCCGGGAACGGCGAAGCTTTCTTT,NA,TRBV29-1,NA,TRBJ1-1
CASSPDNIQGVRGNTIYF,TGTGCCAGCTCACCAGACAACATCCAGGGGGTTCGTGGAAACACCATATATTTT,TRBD1,TRBV18,NA,TRBJ1-3
CASSYSLAGGSGELFF,TGTGCCAGCAGTTACTCTCTAGCGGGAGGTTCCGGGGAGCTGTTTTTT,TRBD2,TRBV6-5,NA,TRBJ2-2
CASSQLRASGRLSRGMVQFF,TGTGCCAGCAGCCAATTGAGGGCTAGCGGGAGGTTGAGTCGTGGAATGGTGCAGTTCTTC,TRBD2,TRBV16,NA,TRBJ2-1
CASSERRVGGEQYF,TGTGCCAGCAGTGAACGTAGGGTAGGAGGGGAGCAGTACTTC,NA,TRBV6-1,NA,TRBJ2-7
CASSPRDRGGYTF,TGTGCCAGCTCACCCCGGGACAGGGGGGGCTACACCTTC,TRBD1,TRBV18,once,TRBJ1-2
CATEPGQNTEAFF,TGTGCCACGGAACCGGGACAGAACACTGAAGCTTTCTTT,NA,TRBV19,NA,TRBJ1-1
CATGRTIGNEQFF,TGTGCCACAGGCCGCACGATTGGCAATGAGCAGTTCTTC,NA,TRBV25-1,NA,TRBJ2-1
CASSLMQGNTGELFF,TGTGCCAGCAGCTTGATGCAGGGGAACACCGGGGAGCTGTTTTTT,NA,TRBV5-6,NA,TRBJ2-2
CASKTGYEQYF,TGTGCCAGCAAGACAGGTTACGAGCAGTACTTC,NA,TRBV27,once,TRBJ2-7
CASSRASKSYNEQFF,TGTGCCAGCAGTCGAGCTAGCAAGAGCTACAATGAGCAGTTCTTC,NA,TRBV25-1,few,TRBJ2-1
CATSDPAGPSYEQYF,TGTGCCACCAGTGATCCTGCGGGACCCTCCTACGAGCAGTACTTC,NA,TRBV24-1,NA,TRBJ2-7
CASSPGSPNEQYF,TGTGCCAGCAGCCCCGGGTCCCCGAACGAGCAGTACTTC,NA,TRBV2,NA,TRBJ2-7
CASSPRHSGSVSDTQYF,TGTGCCAGCTCACCACGACATAGCGGGAGTGTCTCAGATACGCAGTATTTT,TRBD2,TRBV18,once,TRBJ2-3
CASSKQGAPTYEQYF,TGTGCCAGCAGCAAACAGGGGGCGCCTACCTACGAGCAGTACTTC,TRBD1,TRBV5-4,NA,TRBJ2-7
CASSTLAGTDTQYF,TGTGCCAGTAGTACCCTAGCGGGGACAGATACGCAGTATTTT,TRBD2,TRBV19,NA,TRBJ2-3
CASSNLAGDTDTQYF,TGTGCCAGCAGCAACTTAGCGGGAGATACCGATACGCAGTATTTT,TRBD2,TRBV7-6,NA,TRBJ2-3
CASSQDRGNTEAFF,TGTGCCAGCTCCCAGGACAGGGGTAACACTGAAGCTTTCTTT,TRBD1,TRBV18,NA,TRBJ1-1
CASSRRTQETQYF,TGCGCCAGCAGTAGGAGGACCCAAGAGACCCAGTACTTC,NA,TRBV10-1,NA,TRBJ2-5
CASSFAGSTDTQYF,TGTGCCAGCAGCTTCGCGGGCTCCACAGATACGCAGTATTTT,NA,TRBV16,NA,TRBJ2-3
CASSYSPANYGYTF,TGTGCCAGCAGTTACTCCCCGGCTAACTATGGCTACACCTTC,NA,TRBV6-5,few,TRBJ1-2
CASSLGQTSYEQYF,TGCGCCAGCAGCCTGGGACAGACCTCCTACGAGCAGTACTTC,TRBD1,TRBV5-1,NA,TRBJ2-7
CATSRDLGGNQPQHF,TGTGCCACCAGCAGAGATCTGGGGGGAAATCAGCCCCAGCATTTT,NA,TRBV15,NA,TRBJ1-5
CASTPTSYTETQYF,TGTGCCAGCACCCCGACTAGCTATACGGAGACCCAGTACTTC,TRBD2,TRBV2,few,TRBJ2-5
CASSIDSYEQYF,TGTGCCAGTAGTATCGACAGCTACGAGCAGTACTTC,NA,TRBV19,NA,TRBJ2-7
CASFRGGHDDEQFF,TGTGCCAGCTTCAGGGGAGGGCATGACGATGAGCAGTTCTTC,NA,TRBV21-1,NA,TRBJ2-1
CATSDLGAAGGPVNEQFF,TGTGCCACCAGTGATTTGGGAGCTGCGGGAGGGCCCGTGAATGAGCAGTTCTTC,TRBD2,TRBV24-1,NA,TRBJ2-1
CASSQPREFSSYNSPLHF,TGTGCCAGCAGCCAACCCCGGGAGTTCAGCTCCTATAATTCACCCCTCCACTTT,NA,TRBV6-2/TRBV6-3,NA,TRBJ1-6
CASSPSTEAFF,TGTGCCAGCTCACCATCGACTGAAGCTTTCTTT,NA,TRBV18,once,TRBJ1-1
CASRRTVNTEAFF,TGTGCCAGCAGAAGGACAGTGAACACTGAAGCTTTCTTT,NA,TRBV7-9,NA,TRBJ1-1
CASSPKLAGVGSSYNEQFF,TGTGCCAGCAGCCCCAAACTAGCGGGGGTAGGAAGCTCCTACAATGAGCAGTTCTTC,TRBD2,TRBV11-2,few,TRBJ2-1
CASSLVAGNNQPQHF,TGCGCCAGCAGCTTGGTTGCGGGAAACAATCAGCCCCAGCATTTT,NA,TRBV5-1,NA,TRBJ1-5
CASSIAGAREKLFF,TGTGCCAGTAGTATTGCGGGGGCACGGGAAAAACTGTTTTTT,NA,TRBV19,NA,TRBJ1-4
CASRTRDRAFGEKLFF,TGTGCCAGCAGGACCCGGGACAGGGCTTTTGGGGAAAAACTGTTTTTT,TRBD1,TRBV27,NA,TRBJ1-4
CASSPSNEQFF,TGTGCCAGCAGCCCCAGTAATGAGCAGTTCTTC,NA,TRBV16,NA,TRBJ2-1
CASTGVAGEKLFF,TGTGCCAGCACAGGGGTCGCTGGTGAAAAACTGTTTTTT,TRBD1,TRBV19,NA,TRBJ1-4
CASSQDAGGSEKLFF,TGTGCCAGCAGCCAAGATGCGGGGGGTAGTGAAAAACTGTTTTTT,NA,TRBV4-2,few,TRBJ1-4
CASSPSRTGWDEQFF,TGTGCCAGCTCACCTAGCAGGACGGGATGGGATGAGCAGTTCTTC,NA,TRBV18,NA,TRBJ2-1
CASSEGQPGQPQHF,TGTGCCAGCAGTGAAGGACAGCCAGGCCAGCCCCAGCATTTT,NA,TRBV6-1,once,TRBJ1-5
CASSLLAVGGNQPQHF,TGTGCCAGCAGCTTGTTGGCGGTAGGAGGCAATCAGCCCCAGCATTTT,NA,TRBV5-6,few,TRBJ1-5
CASSLDLRLAELAKNIQYF,TGTGCCAGCAGCTTAGATCTGAGACTAGCGGAACTAGCCAAAAACATTCAGTACTTC,TRBD2,TRBV11-2,NA,TRBJ2-4
CASRPRTSGDYNEQFF,TGTGCCAGCAGACCCCGGACTAGCGGAGATTACAATGAGCAGTTCTTC,TRBD2,TRBV4-2,NA,TRBJ2-1
CASSLEGTRKGEQYF,TGCGCCAGCAGCTTGGAAGGGACACGGAAGGGCGAGCAGTACTTC,NA,TRBV5-1,NA,TRBJ2-7
CASSLYEQGWTEAFF,TGTGCCAGCAGCTTATACGAACAGGGGTGGACTGAAGCTTTCTTT,TRBD1,TRBV5-5,NA,TRBJ1-1
CASSYREGQPQHF,TGTGCCAGCAGTTACAGGGAGGGTCAGCCCCAGCATTTT,NA,TRBV6-5,few,TRBJ1-5
CASSEGRLTEAFF,TGTGCCAGCAGTGAAGGGCGGCTCACTGAAGCTTTCTTT,NA,TRBV6-1,NA,TRBJ1-1